The next 29 T cell receptor beta chains were all read from a single sample in a study of blood T cell repertoires in COVID-19. Only in-frame clones appear in the TCRdb table, and some are missing; sequencing was by immunoSEQ multiplex PCR. The table includes more than 90,000 clones, over 65% detected once. The sequenced material came from peripheral blood. The receptors come from a man between 65 and 80 years old with acute or convalescent COVID-19.

This clone has a handful of counts. The chain couples TRBV5-5 to TRBJ2-7, with D possibly TRBD2 on 6 matching bases. Trimming shortened V by 1 base and J by 2 bases, and 10 bases separated the two germline ends. The CDR3 extends over 14 amino acids. Germline lookup yields CDR1 SGHKS and CDR2 YYEKEE (reference sequence). CDR3 nucleotide sequence: TGTGCCAGCAGCTTGTTAAGGACTACCTACGAGCAGTACTTC. Its protein product is CASSLLRTTYEQYF.

This chain links TRBV9 with TRBJ2-7; 11 nucleotides agree with TRBD2. CDR3 size: 14 residues. V shed 4 bases and J 6 bases; nucleotides not matched to a gene: 6. Germline values: CDR1 SGDLS, CDR2 YYNGEE. In DNA, the CDR3 is TGTGCCAGCAGCACGCGACTAGCGGGGTCCGAGCAGTACTTC. Its protein is CASSTRLAGSEQYF.

The chain has TRBV7-6 and TRBJ2-7; a possible D gene is TRBD1 (6 bases). This CDR3 has 15 residues. The germline V and J ends were trimmed by 1 base and 4 bases, with 14 bases remaining between them. The germline V gene encodes CDR1 SGHVS and CDR2 FNYEAQ. CDR3 sequence reads: CASSLGIGGAYEQYF. In DNA, the CDR3 is TGTGCCAGCAGCTTAGGTATTGGGGGCGCGTACGAGCAGTACTTC. Variable domain in full (rest from reference TRBV7-6 and TRBJ2-7): GAGVSQSPRYKVTKRGQDVALRCDPISGHVSLYWYRQALGQGPEFLTYFNYEAQQDKSGLPNDRFSAERPEGSISTLTIQRTEQRDSAMYRCASSLGIGGAYEQYFGPGTRLTVT.

The chain recombines TRBV5-1 with TRBJ2-5, with 8 bases matching TRBD1. Trimming took 0 bases from V and 5 from J; bases not matched to a gene: 9. Looked up from germline, CDR1 is SGHRS and CDR2 is YFSETQ. The CDR3 is 16 residues long. In DNA, the CDR3 is TGCGCCAGCAGCTTGGGTACGAGGACAGGGAGGGAGACCCAGTACTTC. Translated, it gives CASSLGTRTGRETQYF.

This chain connects TRBV5-1 to TRBJ2-7, with D maybe TRBD2 (7 bases). The V end lost 1 base, the J end lost 2 bases, and 10 bases lay between the germline ends. The CDR3 is 14 amino acids. The V gene's germline CDR1 is SGHRS and CDR2 YFSETQ. The CDR3 is CASSLSGTTYEQYF. In nucleotides, the CDR3 is TGCGCCAGCAGCTTGAGCGGGACAACCTACGAGCAGTACTTC.

CDR3 nucleotides: TGTGCCAGCAGTGTCCTCCTAGCCAAAAACATTCAGTACTTC. Its protein product is CASSVLLAKNIQYF. The chain combines TRBV2 with TRBJ2-4; unclear D gene. V lost 4 bases and J lost 0, with 7 bases in between. This CDR3 region has 14 residues. Germline V gene lookup returns CDR1 SNHLY and CDR2 FYNNEI. Combining the CDR3 with reference TRBV2 and TRBJ2-4 gives the whole variable domain EPEVTQTPSHQVTQMGQEVILRCVPISNHLYFYWYRQILGQKVEFLVSFYNNEISEKSEIFDDQFSVERPDGSNFTLKIRSTKLEDSAMYFCASSVLLAKNIQYFGAGTRLSVL.

The J gene is TRBJ2-7, the V gene TRBV10-3, with 11 bases lining up with TRBD2. CDR3 length: 15 amino acids. The V segment lost 4 bases and the J segment 4 bases; nucleotides outside the gene matches: 6. Germline V gene lookup returns CDR1 ENHRY and CDR2 SYGVKD. The DNA of the CDR3 is TGTGCCATCAGTGGCTTGTCTAGCGGGGGGTACGAGCAGTACTTC. Translated: CAISGLSSGGYEQYF.

Only a few counts were recorded for this clone. The chain recombines TRBV2 with TRBJ1-6; D not certain. Deletions cut 9 bases from V and 8 bases from J, with 23 bases between. This CDR3 region has 16 residues. Germline assignment: CDR1 SNHLY and CDR2 FYNNEI. CDR3 residues: CASLESTWRRDSPLHF. Here the CDR3 DNA reads TGTGCCAGTTTAGAATCTACGTGGAGGCGGGATTCACCCCTCCACTTT.

This chain joins TRBV7-9 and TRBJ2-3, with 7 bases aligning to TRBD1. Unmatched junction bases numbered 10, after V lost 5 bases and J lost 2 bases. The CDR3 spans 16 residues. CDR1 is SEHNR, CDR2 FQNEAQ, per germline (reference sequence). The CDR3 spells CASSPEQGVATDTQYF. The CDR3 nucleotides are TGTGCCAGCAGCCCGGAGCAGGGGGTGGCCACAGATACGCAGTATTTT.

Only a few counts were recorded for this clone. J is TRBJ1-1 and V is TRBV19; D unresolved. This CDR3 spans 14 amino acids. Trimming left V 7 bases short and J 4 bases short, with 16 bases between. Germline V lookup: CDR1 LNHDA, CDR2 SQIVND (reference sequence). Here the CDR3 reads CASTRGGRGTEAFF. CDR3 in DNA: TGTGCCAGTACCCGGGGAGGAAGAGGCACTGAAGCTTTCTTT.

The V and J genes are TRBV6-5 and TRBJ1-2; 9 bases map to TRBD1. The CDR3 consists of 12 residues. V shed 6 bases, J shed 8 bases, and the junction held 4 bases outside the gene matches. Germline lookup yields CDR1 MNHEY and CDR2 SVGAGI. In nucleotides, the CDR3 is TGTGCCAGCAGGGGGACAGGGCGAGGCTACACCTTC. As protein: CASRGTGRGYTF.

The chain recombines TRBV9 with TRBJ2-1, with D unclear. The CDR3 consists of 13 residues. Germline lookup yields CDR1 SGDLS and CDR2 YYNGEE. V was shortened by 1 base and J by 8 bases, with 10 bases between the two germline ends. CDR3: CASSVLNLDEQFF. The DNA for the CDR3 is TGTGCCAGCAGCGTACTAAATTTAGATGAGCAGTTCTTC.

The chain uses TRBV14 and TRBJ1-2; D perhaps matches TRBD1 (6 bases). V lost 5 bases and J lost 2, with 9 bases in between. Germline assignment: CDR1 SGHDN and CDR2 FVKESK. CDR3 length: 13 amino acids. In nucleotides, the CDR3 is TGTGCCAGCAGCGCACAGGGAAACTATGGCTACACCTTC. This encodes CASSAQGNYGYTF.

This clone was detected once. V is TRBV18 and J is TRBJ2-3; a possible D gene is TRBD1 (6 bases). The CDR3 covers 13 residues. V was cut by 0 bases and J by 7 bases, with 8 bases left in between. CDR1 and CDR2 (germline): KGHSH, LQKENI. In nucleotides, the CDR3 is TGTGCCAGCTCACCACCCGACAGGCATACGCAGTATTTT. This gives the protein CASSPPDRHTQYF.

The J gene is TRBJ2-3, the V gene TRBV6-5, with TRBD2 matching 8 bases. This CDR3 is built from 15 residues. Germline trimming cut 6 bases from V and 3 bases from J; bases unmatched to any gene: 8. The V gene's germline CDR1 is MNHEY and CDR2 SVGAGI. CDR3 bases: TGTGCCAGCAGCCGTAGCGGGGTCTCGACAGATACGCAGTATTTT. Amino acids: CASSRSGVSTDTQYF.

The J gene is TRBJ1-4, the V gene TRBV5-1; a possible D gene is TRBD1 (6 bases). The germline gives CDR1 SGHRS, CDR2 YFSETQ. V was trimmed by 3 bases and J by 2 bases, leaving 11 bases between them. CDR3 length equals 15 residues. The CDR3 DNA sequence: TGCGCCAGCAGCTCGCAGGGGTTGACTAATGAAAAACTGTTTTTT. Translated: CASSSQGLTNEKLFF.

V is TRBV25-1 and J is TRBJ1-2; D ambiguous. Germline lookup yields CDR1 MGHDK and CDR2 SYGVNS. Trimming took 3 bases from V and 4 from J, leaving 9 bases between them. This CDR3 region has 13 residues. The CDR3 region has the DNA TGTGCCAGCAGTGACGAGGGAGTCTATGGCTACACCTTC. Amino acid sequence: CASSDEGVYGYTF.

The chain employs TRBV2 and TRBJ1-1, with D tentatively TRBD1 (5 bases). CDR1 is SNHLY and CDR2 is FYNNEI in the germline V gene. There are 14 residues in the CDR3. The V gene lost 0 bases and the J gene lost 5 bases, with 10 bases spanning the gap. DNA of the CDR3: TGTGCCAGCAGTGAAGCGCAGGGCCGAACTGAAGCTTTCTTT. Its translation is CASSEAQGRTEAFF.

The genes are TRBV7-2 and TRBJ2-7; 8 bases are shared with TRBD1. The CDR3 runs to 14 residues. CDR1 and CDR2 from the germline V gene are SGHTA and FQGNSA. Unmatched junction bases numbered 5, after V lost 2 bases and J lost 5 bases. Written as DNA, the CDR3 is TGTGCCAGCAGCTTACAGGGGGCTGTTGACGAGCAGTACTTC. It translates to CASSLQGAVDEQYF. The complete variable domain, with remaining parts taken from reference TRBV7-2 and TRBJ2-7, reads GAGVSQSPSNKVTEKGKDVELRCDPISGHTALYWYRQSLGQGLEFLIYFQGNSAPDKSGLPSDRFSAERTGGSVSTLTIQRTQQEDSAVYLCASSLQGAVDEQYFGPGTRLTVT.

J is TRBJ1-5 and V is TRBV5-4; D may be TRBD1 (5 bases). This CDR3 is built from 13 residues. CDR1 is SGHNT, CDR2 YYREEE, per germline (reference sequence). V lost 0 bases to trimming and J lost 7 bases, with 8 bases between them. Here the CDR3 reads CASSLERGQPQHF. The DNA of the CDR3 is TGTGCCAGCAGCTTGGAACGGGGGCAGCCCCAGCATTTT.

The chain uses TRBV7-9 and TRBJ2-7, with no clear D. The CDR3 runs to 16 residues. Trimming took 0 bases from V and 3 from J, leaving 15 bases between them. The V gene's germline CDR1 is SEHNR and CDR2 FQNEAQ (reference sequence). The CDR3 loop is CASSLAATRKFYEQYF. CDR3 DNA sequence: TGTGCCAGCAGCTTAGCCGCGACACGGAAATTCTACGAGCAGTACTTC.

V and J are TRBV9 and TRBJ2-7, with D perhaps matching TRBD2 (5 bases). CDR3 size: 15 residues. From germline, CDR1 is SGDLS and CDR2 YYNGEE. V was trimmed by 3 bases and J by 0 bases, leaving 13 bases between them. The CDR3 loop reads CASSANSRGSYEQYF. The CDR3 region has the DNA TGTGCCAGCAGCGCCAATAGCCGGGGCTCCTACGAGCAGTACTTC.

The J gene is TRBJ2-5, the V gene TRBV7-3; 10 bases match TRBD1. Germline CDR1 reads SGHTA; CDR2 reads FQGTGA. The length of the CDR3 is 17 residues. V lost 6 bases to trimming and J lost 5 bases; unmatched junction nucleotides: 15. The CDR3 reads CASRPTGGTGVGETQYF. CDR3 DNA: TGTGCCAGCAGACCAACTGGGGGGACAGGGGTTGGGGAGACCCAGTACTTC.

The chain couples TRBV28 to TRBJ2-7; 8 nucleotides line up with TRBD1. Germline V lookup: CDR1 MDHEN, CDR2 SYDVKM. The CDR3 is made up of 14 amino acids. The V gene end was trimmed by 3 bases and the J gene end by 5 bases; junction bases not matched to a gene: 6. CDR3 loop: CASSFFLTGDEQYF. In DNA, the CDR3 is TGTGCCAGCAGTTTCTTCTTGACAGGGGACGAGCAGTACTTC.

V and J are TRBV6-5 and TRBJ1-1, with TRBD1 matching over 9 bases. There are 14 residues in the CDR3. The junction had 3 bases not matched to a gene; V was cut back by 2 bases and J by 5 bases. Germline V gene data show CDR1 as MNHEY and CDR2 as SVGAGI. CDR3 protein: CASSYDRGITEAFF. In DNA form, the CDR3 reads TGTGCCAGCAGTTACGACAGGGGGATAACTGAAGCTTTCTTT.

In its sample, this clone was seen a few times. The genes are TRBV27 and TRBJ2-3, with TRBD2 identical over 7 bases. From germline, CDR1 is MNHEY and CDR2 SMNVEV (reference sequence). The CDR3 is made up of 14 amino acids. V gave up 5 bases and J gave up 2 bases; unmatched junction bases: 4. The CDR3: CASSERDHTDTQYF. CDR3 bases: TGTGCCAGCAGTGAGCGGGATCACACAGATACGCAGTATTTT.

This chain joins TRBV28 and TRBJ1-6, with D tentatively TRBD1 (5 bases). Germline CDR1 and CDR2: MDHEN and SYDVKM. With 6 bases removed from V and 9 bases from J, the gap between germline ends came to 18 bases. The CDR3 spans 15 residues. CDR3 nucleotides: TGTGCCAGCAGCTGGACCCCCCGCGGGACTTCACCCCTCCACTTT. This gives the protein CASSWTPRGTSPLHF.

The J gene is TRBJ2-7, the V gene TRBV13; possible D gene TRBD2, 5 bases. The CDR3 runs 16 residues. Germline V gives CDR1 PRHDT, CDR2 FYEKMQ (reference sequence). Trimming removed 4 bases from V and 4 bases from J, with 20 bases in between. The CDR3 DNA reads TGTGCCAGCAGCTCTGAGGGCCTAGGTAAAAGGTACGAGCAGTACTTC. Amino acid sequence: CASSSEGLGKRYEQYF. Based on the CDR3 plus reference TRBV13 and TRBJ2-7, the full variable domain is AAGVIQSPRHLIKEKRETATLKCYPIPRHDTVYWYQQGPGQDPQFLISFYEKMQSDKGSIPDRFSAQQFSDYHSELNMSSLELGDSALYFCASSSEGLGKRYEQYFGPGTRLTVT.

The V and J genes are TRBV30 and TRBJ2-3, with TRBD2 matching over 8 bases. This CDR3 contains 16 residues. The germline V gene encodes CDR1 GTSNPN and CDR2 SVGIG (reference sequence). V shed 3 bases and J 3 bases; nucleotides not matched to a gene: 11. The chain's CDR3 is CAWSLGGGLGTDTQYF. The CDR3 DNA reads as TGTGCCTGGAGCCTCGGAGGGGGACTAGGAACAGATACGCAGTATTTT.